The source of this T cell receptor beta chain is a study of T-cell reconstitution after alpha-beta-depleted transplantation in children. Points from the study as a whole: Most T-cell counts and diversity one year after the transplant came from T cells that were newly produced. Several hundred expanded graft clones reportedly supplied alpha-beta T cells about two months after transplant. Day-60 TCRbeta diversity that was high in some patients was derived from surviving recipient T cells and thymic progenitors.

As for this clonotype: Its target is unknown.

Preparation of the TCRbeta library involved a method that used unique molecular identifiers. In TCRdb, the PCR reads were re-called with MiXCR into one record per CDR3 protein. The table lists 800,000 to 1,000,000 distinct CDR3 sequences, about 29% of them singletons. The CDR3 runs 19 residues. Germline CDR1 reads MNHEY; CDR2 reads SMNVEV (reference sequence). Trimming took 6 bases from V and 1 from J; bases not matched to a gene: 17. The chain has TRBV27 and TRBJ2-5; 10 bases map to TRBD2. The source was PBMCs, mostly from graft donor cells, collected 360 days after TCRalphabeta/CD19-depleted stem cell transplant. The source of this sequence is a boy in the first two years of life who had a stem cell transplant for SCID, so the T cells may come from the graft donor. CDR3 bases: TGTGCCAGCAGACCTAGCGGGGGCCACCTAAATCTCATCCAAGAGACCCAGTACTTC. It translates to CASRPSGGHLNLIQETQYF.